This T cell receptor beta chain came from a study of cytomegalovirus exposure and HLA in healthy donors (TCRdb year 2017). As for the study more broadly: An earlier analysis of about 530 of the donors reported approximately 300 Gb of sequence data and around 100 million unique TCR beta sequences obtained from around 180 million T cells. Among about 390 genotyped donors of the cohort, an average of about 240,000 unique TCR beta nucleotide sequences were sequenced per donor, roughly a sixth of them non-productive. Using immunosequencing, the study profiled T cell repertoires from around 680 subjects and related those repertoires to cytomegalovirus serostatus. An early release that covered fewer than 750 HLA-typed donors contained 300 to 350 gigabases of sequencing data and roughly 84 million unique TCR sequences. The later analysis used no new phenotypic data to find candidate immune exposures, relying instead on TCR beta sequences and their occurrence across donors. Donor age, sex, ethnicity and CMV serostatus were collected together with the repertoire data. An earlier analysis of some 500 of the donors applied high-throughput TCR beta sequencing to assess whether each TCR beta V gene segment acted as functional or pseudogenic. To predict cytomegalovirus infection status, the study combined high-throughput TCR immunosequencing, statistical association of individual TCRs with disease status, and machine learning. Every discovery cohort repertoire had been produced on one sequencing platform. The number of typed donors differed by locus: about 629-630 for A, B, C, DRB1 and DQB1; approximately 530 for DQA1; approximately 600 for DPA1; and some 430 for DPB1. In a later analysis, previously published TCR beta repertoires from 550 to 750 donors were re-analyzed and high-resolution HLA genotyping was added so that TCR occurrence patterns could be studied. The study aimed to test whether cataloging public T cell receptors could reveal signatures of past pathogen exposure. Among the approximately 420 genotyped donors, around 79% belonged to the genetic ancestry cluster associated with self-reported Caucasian donors. Along with the approximately 620-subject first cohort, a separate validation cohort of roughly 110 different subjects was used. Roughly five DR-DQ haplotypes were treated as single units for association and clustering because of strong linkage in the cohort. HLA typing included class I and class II loci at four-digit resolution. A later genetic analysis used genome-wide SNP genotypes for about 55% of the 666 donors, treating that subset as a discovery cohort.

Worth noting for this clone: Its antigen remains unidentified. No much larger clonotype is one base removed from it; base qualities were not supplied.

Results the study describes overall, beyond this receptor: When HLA alleles, especially DR and DQ, strongly co-occurred, TCR associations were difficult to assign to individual alleles. Three of the identified cytomegalovirus-associated TCR beta chains were confirmed in vitro to be specific for cytomegalovirus antigens. The study gave a list of 150 to 200 TCR beta chains associated with cytomegalovirus. A cluster of highly shared sequence variants was judged likely to be a technical artifact of the sequencing pipeline. The authors suggested that the approach could potentially be generalized to other disease states and immunological phenotypes. Compared with equally common non-associated chains, HLA-associated TCR beta chains in a later analysis were more clonally expanded and had lower generation probabilities. In a later analysis, 16,951 TCR beta sequences were associated with specific HLA alleles at a false discovery rate of 0.05. A later analysis found that TCR association rates varied across HLA loci, with DRB1 alleles showing the most associated TCRs and HLA-C alleles the fewest. Some IMGT-functional V segments, including TRBV6-2 and TRBV6-3, could not be distinguished by the 87-base-pair reads and were therefore excluded. HLA typing was unavailable for some donors at each locus, so association tests used only the typed subset. In a later analysis, most CMV-associated TCR beta chains were found to appear HLA-restricted, with HLA associations seemingly driven largely by CMV exposure. Immune exposure information for the cohort was limited to CMV serostatus. Presence/absence analyses assumed roughly uniform sequencing depth across donors, an assumption that may not hold. While some public TCRs were present in many individuals, most TCR sequences turned up only very rarely across donors. Correlated functional status among segregating V segments might reflect linkage disequilibrium, but an unknown experimental factor could not be ruled out. In this cohort, only TCR beta chains were sequenced, and detectable features were limited by the absence of alpha or paired-chain data. The classifier was reported to diagnose cytomegalovirus status with high specificity and sensitivity in both the original cohort and the validation cohort. A further reported finding was that TCR beta sequences accurately predicted the HLA-A and HLA-B alleles for most subjects in the first cohort. An association between a missense DCLRE1C variant and V-gene and J-gene trimming of TCR beta chains was found in a later genetic analysis and replicated in an independent cohort. Because counts were too low, seventeen rarely observed V segments, including chromosome 9 orphons, were left out of the earlier analysis of approximately 580 of the donors. A later analysis reported that several top co-occurrence clusters appeared linked to parvovirus B19, influenza, CMV and Epstein-Barr virus. A later genetic analysis reported fewer N-insertions in productive TCRs among donors in an Asian-associated ancestry cluster than the roughly 720-donor mean. In an earlier analysis of 587 of the donors, most TCR beta V segments appeared in productive rearrangements about 90% or about 30% of the time, broadly matching IMGT annotations.

The germline V gene encodes CDR1 MGHRA and CDR2 YSYEKL. The CDR3 holds 22 amino acids from the cysteine to the phenylalanine. Only the CDR3 portion is preserved as DNA: 66 bases, with reading frame beginning at the first base. V is shortened by 0 bases, J by 0 bases, and the region joining them spans 24 bases. The library was generated by the immunoSEQ multiplex PCR assay. The multiplex PCR relied on a mix of 60 forward primers for TCR Vbeta segments and 13 reverse primers for TCR Jbeta segments. The CDR3 region of rearranged TCR beta genes was amplified from genomic DNA with a multiplex PCR assay. The amplified TCR beta libraries were sequenced on the Illumina HiSeq System as 87-base-pair reads. On the authors' methods: A later analysis counted approximately 76 million unique TCR beta chains across the approximately 700 repertoires, and 9 million to 14 million of these chains were shared by at least two donors. Raw reads were error-corrected and collapsed into unique sequences by a nearest-neighbor algorithm in which closely related sequences were merged to remove PCR and sequencing errors. To assign V, D and J gene segments, CDR3 sequences were aligned to IMGT reference sequences. For a sequence to be retained, at least a six-nucleotide match to both a V gene segment and a J gene segment was required. Rearrangements were classified as productive when the CDR3 lacked stop codons and remained in frame with V and J, and all other rearrangements were classified as non-productive. Following IMGT convention, CDR3 was defined as the stretch from the second conserved V-encoded cysteine to the conserved J-encoded phenylalanine. In an earlier analysis of roughly 610 of the donors, sequences lacking an unambiguous match to a single V gene segment were excluded. An earlier analysis of a few hundred of the donors classified V segments as functional when productive rearrangements were above 56.7% and as segregating when the standard deviation between donors was above 5%. To diagnose cytomegalovirus status from the catalog of TCR beta chain sequences, a statistical classification framework was built. In a later analysis, V and J genes were assigned by comparing TCR nucleotide sequences against IMGT/GENE-DB human TR gene sequences. Using the TCRdist pipeline, a later analysis assigned CDR3 sequences along with most-parsimonious VDJ recombination scenarios. In a later analysis, each TCR beta chain was defined by its CDR3 amino acid sequence together with its V-gene family, and reads lacking a unique V-gene family were excluded. To address suspected cross-contamination and a sequencing artifact, a later analysis removed around 600 highly shared, low-generation-probability nucleotide sequences. For each public chain, a later analysis derived a clonal expansion index from normalized ranks of inferred template counts within each repertoire. A later analysis computed generation probabilities with a VDJ recombination model fitted to out-of-frame rearrangements, and checked the results against IGoR. In a later analysis, TCR-TCR, TCR-HLA and TCR-CMV co-occurrence was scored with hypergeometric tests, and a repertoire-size bias correction was applied to TCR pairs. A later analysis estimated false discovery rates by permuting HLA or CMV assignments 20 times. In a later analysis, co-occurring TCRs were grouped with DBSCAN, and TCRdist sequence similarity was added when clustering was performed within HLA-allele-positive subsets. Co-occurrence clustering excluded repertoires with fewer than 30,000 or more than 120,000 public chains, plus five with anomalous nucleotide sharing. TCRdb's version of the immuneACCESS table is confined to in-frame rearrangements and falls short of the full clone set. An unresolved V gene accounts for under half of the shortfall where checked; the remainder is of unknown origin. The D gene and trimming were derived from the DNA, and the V and J assignments and clone size from that table. This sample is represented by approximately 150,000 clones; approximately 80% of them were singletons. The ten top clones hold 1.5% to 2% of the sample.

The cohort was made up of approximately 670 healthy bone marrow donors. All cohort members were sampled while nominally healthy, although unrecorded immune exposures were likely present. The donor was CMV seronegative and belonged to the group of under 400 seronegative cohort members. Each donor provided a peripheral blood sample, and peripheral blood mononuclear cells were used for TCR beta sequencing. Genomic DNA was extracted from the blood cell samples with the Qiagen DNeasy Blood Extraction Kit. The chain uses TRBV4-1 and TRBJ1-6, with a tentative D gene TRBD1 over 5 matching bases. Sequenced: PBMCs. This sequence was found in a man aged 35 to 55 in good health and CMV-seronegative. This receptor carries the CDR3 CASSQESRGSLIPSSYNSPLHF. In nucleotide form, the sequence is TGCGCCAGCAGCCAAGAATCTCGGGGGAGTCTAATACCCAGCTCCTATAATTCACCCCTCCACTTT.